Following are 13 T cell receptor beta chains from one sample sequenced in a study of beta chain features in type 1 diabetes. The sequenced template was cDNA made from the entire isolated RNA. TCRdb's table, derived via immunoSEQ multiplex PCR, lists solely in-frame clones and lacks some. The sample lists 130,000 to 150,000 clones, under 60% occurring once. Sequencing used Tregs from blood. These receptors were taken from a man aged 18 to 29 in good health.

V is TRBV27 and J is TRBJ1-1; D is ambiguous. Germline loops: CDR1 MNHEY, CDR2 SMNVEV (reference sequence). Trimming shortened V by 10 bases and J by 2 bases, and 17 bases separated the two germline ends. The CDR3 consists of 14 residues. Written as DNA, the CDR3 is TGTGCCAACTGGGAGACAAGATTTAACACTGAAGCTTTCTTT. Encoded protein: CANWETRFNTEAFF.

CDR3 coding DNA: TGTGCCAGCAGCGGAGGGACTAGCGGGAGGTTCGGGAATGAGCAGTTCTTC. This translates into CASSGGTSGRFGNEQFF. The J gene is TRBJ2-1, the V gene TRBV9; 15 bases match TRBD2. CDR1 SGDLS and CDR2 YYNGEE come from the germline V gene. V was pared by 3 bases and J by 7 bases, with 8 bases of the junction left unmatched. This CDR3 is built from 17 residues.

V is TRBV29-1 and J is TRBJ1-2; possible D gene TRBD1, 6 bases. Trimming took off 5 bases at V and 0 bases at J, with 13 bases between the two ends. Germline assignment: CDR1 SQVTM and CDR2 ANQGSEA. The CDR3 is 14 amino acids. The chain's CDR3 is CSVTRDTTNYGYTF. CDR3 in DNA: TGCAGCGTTACCCGGGACACAACTAACTATGGCTACACCTTC.

A few counts support this clone. V is TRBV20-1 and J is TRBJ1-2; 9 bases line up with TRBD1. After removal of 5 bases from V and 8 bases from J, the junction contained 3 bases not matched to a gene. The CDR3 has 11 amino acids. Germline assignment: CDR1 DFQATT and CDR2 SNEGSKA (reference sequence). The CDR3 reads CSAPGQGGYTF. The CDR3, as DNA: TGCAGTGCTCCGGGACAGGGAGGCTACACCTTC.

This rearrangement joins TRBV6-1 to TRBJ2-5; TRBD1 matches at 8 bases. The CDR3 runs to 18 residues. The V segment lost 4 bases and the J segment 7 bases; nucleotides outside the gene matches: 20. Germline assignment: CDR1 MNHNS and CDR2 SASEGT. CDR3: CASSAYFRGRDVRATQYF. CDR3 nucleotides: TGTGCCAGCAGTGCGTACTTCAGGGGGCGCGACGTTAGGGCGACCCAGTACTTC.

This clone was observed a handful of times. This sequence joins TRBV5-6 and TRBJ1-2, with 7 bases fitting TRBD1. Germline-derived CDR1 and CDR2 are SGHDT and YYEEEE. V was clipped by 4 bases and J by 7 bases; unmatched bases: 4. The CDR3 has 12 amino acids. The CDR3 bases are TGTGCCAGCAGCGTGGGGACAGTTGGCTACACCTTC. It codes for CASSVGTVGYTF.

CDR3 nucleotide sequence: TGTGCCAGCAGTAGACTAGCAGTGAGCACAGATACGCAGTATTTT. It codes for CASSRLAVSTDTQYF. This chain links TRBV27 with TRBJ2-3, with 7 positions matching TRBD2. J was trimmed by 0 bases and V by 5 bases; bases with no gene match: 5. Germline V gene lookup returns CDR1 MNHEY and CDR2 SMNVEV (reference sequence). The CDR3 sequence is 15 residues long.

This chain links TRBV11-2 with TRBJ1-2; unclear D gene. Germline V gene sequence: CDR1 SGHAT, CDR2 FQNNGV. V gave up 7 bases and J gave up 4 bases, with 13 bases separating them. The CDR3 consists of 13 residues. The CDR3 nucleotides read TGTGCCAGCACCCCCCAACGGTCCTATGGCTACACCTTC. It encodes CASTPQRSYGYTF.

Written as DNA, the CDR3 is TGTGCCAGCAGCTTAGATCTCGGGACTAGCGGGGGTTACGAGCAGTACTTC. Residues: CASSLDLGTSGGYEQYF. The J gene is TRBJ2-7, the V gene TRBV7-2, with 14 bases that match TRBD2. V was clipped by 1 base and J by 4 bases; unmatched bases: 6. The CDR3 is made up of 17 amino acids. Per germline, CDR1 SGHTA and CDR2 FQGNSA.

The V call is TRBV5-1, the J call TRBJ2-2, with D possibly TRBD2 on 6 matching bases. V was shortened by 2 bases and J by 6 bases, with 11 bases between the two germline ends. The CDR3 is made up of 14 amino acids. Germline V gene sequence: CDR1 SGHRS, CDR2 YFSETQ. The CDR3, as DNA: TGCGCCAGCAGCTTTAGGGAGGCTGCCGGGGAGCTGTTTTTT. Translated: CASSFREAAGELFF.

The genes are TRBV7-2 and TRBJ2-7; D remains ambiguous. CDR1 and CDR2 from the germline V gene are SGHTA and FQGNSA. The CDR3 has 12 residues. The germline V and J ends were trimmed by 3 bases and 8 bases, with 11 bases remaining between them. The CDR3 loop reads CASSLVYAQQYF. The CDR3 region has the DNA TGTGCCAGCAGCTTGGTGTACGCGCAGCAGTACTTC. Combining the CDR3 with reference TRBV7-2 and TRBJ2-7 gives the whole variable domain GAGVSQSPSNKVTEKGKDVELRCDPISGHTALYWYRQSLGQGLEFLIYFQGNSAPDKSGLPSDRFSAERTGGSVSTLTIQRTQQEDSAVYLCASSLVYAQQYFGPGTRLTVT.

This clone was counted between two and nine times. This chain uses TRBV28 with TRBJ1-5, with 8 bases matching TRBD1. This CDR3 comprises 15 residues. J lost 7 bases, V lost 6 bases, and 11 bases had no gene match. From germline, CDR1 is MDHEN and CDR2 SYDVKM. CDR3 nucleotide sequence: TGTGCCAGCAGCCTAGGACAGGGCCTAGGACAGCCCCAGCATTTT. It codes for CASSLGQGLGQPQHF.

The gene calls are TRBV7-9 and TRBJ2-3; 8 positions agree with TRBD1. The V segment lost 5 bases and the J segment 2 bases; nucleotides outside the gene matches: 3. Germline V gene data show CDR1 as SEHNR and CDR2 as FQNEAQ (reference sequence). The CDR3 covers 14 residues. CDR3 in amino acids: CASSLGQVTDTQYF. CDR3 DNA: TGTGCCAGCAGCCTGGGACAGGTCACAGATACGCAGTATTTT.